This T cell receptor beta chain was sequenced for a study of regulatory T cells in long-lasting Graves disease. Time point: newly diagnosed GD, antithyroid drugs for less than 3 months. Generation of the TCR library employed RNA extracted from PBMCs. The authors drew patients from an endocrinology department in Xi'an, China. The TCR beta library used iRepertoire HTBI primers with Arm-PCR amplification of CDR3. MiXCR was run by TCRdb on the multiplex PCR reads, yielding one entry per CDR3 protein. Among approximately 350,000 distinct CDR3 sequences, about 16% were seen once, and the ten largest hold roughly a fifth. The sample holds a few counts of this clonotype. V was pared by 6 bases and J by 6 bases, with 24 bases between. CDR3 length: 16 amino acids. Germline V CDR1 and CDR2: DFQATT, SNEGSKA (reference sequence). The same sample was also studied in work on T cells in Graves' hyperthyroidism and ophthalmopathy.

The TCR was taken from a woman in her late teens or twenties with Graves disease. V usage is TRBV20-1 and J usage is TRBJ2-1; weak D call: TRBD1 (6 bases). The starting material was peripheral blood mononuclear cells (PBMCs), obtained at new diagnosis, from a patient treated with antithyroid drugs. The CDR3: CSASRTVIWKGNEQFF. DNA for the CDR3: TGCAGTGCCAGTAGGACAGTGATATGGAAGGGCAATGAGCAGTTCTTC.